Sequencing of this TCR beta chain was carried out in a study of blood T cell repertoires in COVID-19. For the study at large: Specimens from acute and convalescent COVID-19 originated in the United States, Italy and Spain. Sample material is recorded as cDNA or gDNA derived from T cells, B-cell-depleted T cells, or PBMCs.

Assay: immunoSEQ multiplex PCR; the TCRdb copy retains only in-frame clones and omits some. The data contain about 61,000 clones, about 80% of them singletons. The TCR comes from an elderly man with active or convalescent COVID-19. Sequencing was performed on peripheral blood.

This CDR3 is CASSQEGGSSTEAFF. CDR3 nucleotide sequence: TGCGCCAGCAGCCAAGAAGGGGGCTCGAGCACTGAAGCTTTCTTT. J is TRBJ1-1 and V is TRBV4-1; 7 nucleotides match TRBD1. Germline V gene sequence: CDR1 MGHRA, CDR2 YSYEKL. J gave up 4 bases and V 0 bases, and 5 bases lay outside the gene matches. CDR3 size: 15 residues.